The 14 T cell receptor beta chains in this list originate from one sample, sequenced in a study of blood T cell repertoires in COVID-19 (TCRdb year 2020). Library prep was done by the immunoSEQ multiplex PCR assay. The immuneACCESS repertoire file appears here via TCRdb, limited to in-frame rearrangements. These files lack a portion of the clones; in checked studies, under half of the deficit traces to unresolved V genes, and the cause of the others is not known. This sample is represented by more than 200,000 clones; roughly 80% of them were singletons. The ten most abundant clones make up 6% to 9.5% of the sample. Source material: peripheral blood. The receptors shown here come from an elderly woman with acute or convalescent COVID-19.

The V call is TRBV2, the J call TRBJ1-3; a weak D match, TRBD1 (5 bases). V was clipped by 6 bases and J by 0 bases, with 15 bases between them. There are 16 residues in the CDR3. Germline lookup yields CDR1 SNHLY and CDR2 FYNNEI. CDR3 amino acids: CASRLQEAGSGNTIYF. The CDR3 DNA is TGTGCCAGCAGGCTACAGGAAGCGGGCTCTGGAAACACCATATATTTT. Complete variable domain (other parts from reference TRBV2 and TRBJ1-3): EPEVTQTPSHQVTQMGQEVILRCVPISNHLYFYWYRQILGQKVEFLVSFYNNEISEKSEIFDDQFSVERPDGSNFTLKIRSTKLEDSAMYFCASRLQEAGSGNTIYFGEGSWLTVV.

J is TRBJ1-4 and V is TRBV29-1; 7 bases fit TRBD1. CDR1 and CDR2 from the germline V gene are SQVTM and ANQGSEA. The CDR3 totals 12 residues. Trimming cost V 1 base and J 10 bases; bases outside gene matches: 3. The CDR3 protein is CSVEVGDRKLFF. CDR3 coding DNA: TGCAGCGTTGAAGTAGGGGACAGAAAACTGTTTTTT.

This clone was picked up a small number of times. The chain has TRBV30 and TRBJ2-3; D unclear. Germline V gene sequence: CDR1 GTSNPN, CDR2 SVGIG (reference sequence). CDR3 size: 13 residues. V lost 5 bases to trimming and J lost 1 base, with 10 bases between them. This CDR3 is CAWGRPGTDTQYF. CDR3 bases: TGTGCCTGGGGGCGTCCCGGCACAGATACGCAGTATTTT.

The V and J genes are TRBV6-1 and TRBJ1-6; D gene uncertain. The CDR3 sequence is 16 residues long. V was clipped by 2 bases and J by 12 bases, with 20 bases between them. Germline V gene sequence: CDR1 MNHNS, CDR2 SASEGT. This chain's CDR3 is CASSENPGMLGQPLHF. The CDR3 DNA reads TGTGCCAGCAGTGAAAATCCGGGTATGCTAGGCCAACCCCTCCACTTT.

The rearrangement joins TRBV3-1 (or the pseudogene TRBV3-2) to TRBJ1-1; 10 bases match TRBD1. The CDR3 covers 15 residues. The germline V gene encodes CDR1 LGHDT and CDR2 YNNKEL (reference sequence). The trim removed 4 bases at V and 0 bases at J, leaving 2 bases unmatched. In DNA form, the CDR3 reads TGTGCCAGCAGCCGACAGGGGGCTGTGAACACTGAAGCTTTCTTT. Protein: CASSRQGAVNTEAFF.

The V and J genes are TRBV28 and TRBJ2-1, with 11 bases lining up with TRBD2. Germline V lookup: CDR1 MDHEN, CDR2 SYDVKM. The CDR3 contains 16 residues. V lost 5 bases and J lost 7; bases outside the gene matches: 10. As DNA, the CDR3 is TGTGCCAGCAGTGTAGGACTAGCGGGCGGTCAGAATGAGCAGTTCTTC. The encoded protein is CASSVGLAGGQNEQFF. Looking up the rest from reference TRBV28 and TRBJ2-1 gives the full variable domain: DVKVTQSSRYLVKRTGEKVFLECVQDMDHENMFWYRQDPGLGLRLIYFSYDVKMKEKGDIPEGYSVSREKKERFSLILESASTNQTSMYLCASSVGLAGGQNEQFFGPGTRLTVL.

The J gene is TRBJ1-1, the V gene TRBV11-2; tentatively, D is TRBD1 (5 bases). CDR3 length: 14 residues. Between the trimmed V and J ends, which lost 5 bases and 4 bases, there was a span of 14 bases. Germline CDR1 and CDR2: SGHAT and FQNNGV. CDR3 loop: CASSHQAGGTEAFF. Here the CDR3 DNA reads TGTGCCAGCAGCCACCAGGCGGGGGGCACTGAAGCTTTCTTT.

The chain joins TRBV7-8 to TRBJ1-2, with D perhaps matching TRBD1 (6 bases). The length of the CDR3 is 13 residues. Germline CDR1 reads SGHVS; CDR2 reads FQNEAQ. Trimming left V 8 bases short and J 3 bases short, with 13 bases between. The CDR3 nucleotides are TGTGCCAGCCAGGGGCCGGGCGACTATGGCTACACCTTC. Translated, it gives CASQGPGDYGYTF.

This sequence joins TRBV21-1 and TRBJ2-3; the table calls TRBD2, which could not be checked here. TRBV21-1 is listed as a pseudogene. The CDR3 contains 17 residues. The CDR3 region is CASSTLGLAGRTDTQYF. In DNA, the CDR3 is TGTGCCAGCAGCACCTTAGGACTAGCGGGGCGCACAGATACGCAGTATTTT.

This clone was seen just once. The chain recombines TRBV21-1 with TRBJ1-5; the table's D call, TRBD1, has no DNA check behind it. TRBV21-1 is a recognized pseudogene. This CDR3 contains 16 residues. The CDR3 DNA is TGTGCCAGCAGCAAAGACGTCAGGGGGCCGGATCAGCCCCAGCATTTT. Its protein is CASSKDVRGPDQPQHF.

This chain connects TRBV5-5 to TRBJ2-2, with D perhaps matching TRBD1 (8 bases). This CDR3 has 15 amino acids. The germline CDR1 and CDR2 sequences are SGHKS and YYEKEE (reference sequence). Trimming shortened V by 2 bases and J by 4 bases, and 12 bases separated the two germline ends. The CDR3 sequence: CASSLQGGSTGELFF. CDR3 nucleotides: TGTGCCAGCAGCTTACAGGGGGGGAGCACCGGGGAGCTGTTTTTT.

In its sample, this clone was seen many times. V gene TRBV7-8 combines with J gene TRBJ2-2, with 7 bases identical to TRBD2. After removal of 4 bases from V and 3 bases from J, the junction contained 17 bases not matched to a gene. CDR1 and CDR2 from the germline V gene are SGHVS and FQNEAQ. The CDR3 totals 19 residues. CDR3 sequence: CASSSIKRTGTTDTGELFF. DNA for the CDR3: TGTGCCAGCAGCTCGATAAAACGGACCGGGACTACAGACACCGGGGAGCTGTTTTTT.

The chain carries TRBV9 and TRBJ2-6, with a tentative D call TRBD1 (6 bases). Germline V CDR1 and CDR2: SGDLS, YYNGEE. This CDR3 region has 16 residues. The germline V and J ends were trimmed by 3 bases and 0 bases, with 10 bases remaining between them. CDR3 sequence (DNA): TGTGCCAGCAGCGGAACAGGGATCTCTGGGGCCAACGTCCTGACTTTC. The encoded protein is CASSGTGISGANVLTF.

The J gene is TRBJ1-2, the V gene TRBV16; D may be TRBD1 (6 bases). The CDR3 sequence is 14 residues long. The germline CDR1 and CDR2 sequences are KGHSY and FQNENV. V lost 0 bases and J lost 8, with 13 bases in between. This chain's CDR3 is CASSQSSGVGGYTF. Written as DNA, the CDR3 is TGTGCCAGCAGCCAATCGTCAGGGGTCGGGGGCTACACCTTC.